This entry lists 18 T cell receptor beta chains sequenced from one sample in a study of blood T cell repertoires in COVID-19. Data came from immunoSEQ multiplex PCR; TCRdb stores just in-frame clones and leaves some out. Of roughly 100,000 clones in the sample, more than 80% are singletons; the top ten hold over 9%. The source material was peripheral blood. These receptors were taken from a woman in her 70s with acute or convalescent COVID-19.

This chain links TRBV19 with TRBJ2-3; TRBD2 aligns across 12 bases. This CDR3 is 17 amino acids long. The V segment lost 6 bases and the J segment 2 bases; nucleotides outside the gene matches: 9. Germline assignment: CDR1 LNHDA and CDR2 SQIVND (reference sequence). The CDR3 bases are TGTGCCAGTAGCGACCCGACTAGCGGGGGAACCACAGATACGCAGTATTTT. This sequence encodes CASSDPTSGGTTDTQYF.

This chain connects TRBV2 to TRBJ2-1; 8 nucleotides line up with TRBD2. From germline, CDR1 is SNHLY and CDR2 FYNNEI. This CDR3 has 14 residues. After removal of 8 bases from V and 4 bases from J, the junction contained 7 bases not matched to a gene. CDR3 sequence: CASEEAGDYNEQFF. The CDR3 DNA is TGTGCCAGCGAAGAAGCGGGAGATTACAATGAGCAGTTCTTC.

J is TRBJ2-2 and V is TRBV7-6, with 8 bases fitting TRBD1. V shed 1 base and J 4 bases; nucleotides not matched to a gene: 8. The CDR3 loop spans 17 amino acids. Germline V CDR1 and CDR2: SGHVS, FNYEAQ. The DNA of the CDR3 is TGTGCCAGCAGCTTAGGGAGGACAGGGCGAAGCACCGGGGAGCTGTTTTTT. Residues: CASSLGRTGRSTGELFF. Supplemented by reference TRBV7-6 and TRBJ2-2, the full variable domain reads GAGVSQSPRYKVTKRGQDVALRCDPISGHVSLYWYRQALGQGPEFLTYFNYEAQQDKSGLPNDRFSAERPEGSISTLTIQRTEQRDSAMYRCASSLGRTGRSTGELFFGEGSRLTVL.

The chain couples TRBV3-1 (or the pseudogene TRBV3-2) to TRBJ2-2; no clear D gene. The CDR3 is 16 residues long. The germline V and J ends were trimmed by 1 base and 0 bases, with 9 bases remaining between them. The germline gives CDR1 LGHDT, CDR2 YNNKEL (reference sequence). The CDR3 DNA sequence: TGTGCCAGCAGCCAAGTTGGGCTTACGAACACCGGGGAGCTGTTTTTT. Its protein is CASSQVGLTNTGELFF.

This chain uses TRBV6-2 or TRBV6-3 with TRBJ2-7; the match to TRBD1 covers 9 bases. Germline CDR1 reads MNHEY; CDR2 reads SVGEGT. The CDR3 runs 14 residues. Trimming took 0 bases from V and 3 from J; bases not matched to a gene: 0. CDR3 nucleotides: TGTGCCAGCAGTTACTCGACAGGGGGCTACGAGCAGTACTTC. It codes for CASSYSTGGYEQYF.

J is TRBJ2-6 and V is TRBV2; TRBD1 is a possible D gene (5 bases). This CDR3 comprises 16 residues. The germline gives CDR1 SNHLY, CDR2 FYNNEI. Trimming took 8 bases from V and 0 from J, leaving 14 bases between them. CDR3 sequence reads: CASHLMGLSGANVLTF. CDR3 sequence (DNA): TGTGCCAGCCACCTGATGGGGCTCTCTGGGGCCAACGTCCTGACTTTC.

V and J are TRBV29-1 and TRBJ1-2; 10 bases match TRBD1. V shed 7 bases and J 3 bases; nucleotides not matched to a gene: 8. The CDR3 contains 14 residues. CDR1 is SQVTM, CDR2 ANQGSEA, per germline. CDR3 sequence (DNA): TGCAGCGCTTTCACAGGACAGGGGGACTATGGCTACACCTTC. Protein: CSAFTGQGDYGYTF. Full variable domain (remainder filled in from reference TRBV29-1 and TRBJ1-2): SAVISQKPSRDICQRGTSLTIQCQVDSQVTMMFWYRQQPGQSLTLIATANQGSEATYESGFVIDKFPISRPNLTFSTLTVSNMSPEDSSIYLCSAFTGQGDYGYTFGSGTRLTVV.

The chain has TRBV27 and TRBJ1-5; a weak D match, TRBD1 (5 bases). CDR1 is MNHEY, CDR2 SMNVEV, per germline (reference sequence). CDR3 size: 14 residues. V was clipped by 3 bases and J by 2 bases, with 8 bases between them. CDR3 sequence reads: CASSLGGGNQPQHF. CDR3 bases: TGTGCCAGCAGTTTGGGAGGGGGCAATCAGCCCCAGCATTTT.

The rearrangement uses TRBV27 and TRBJ1-2; 10 bases are a match to TRBD1. The CDR3 contains 15 residues. The germline V gene encodes CDR1 MNHEY and CDR2 SMNVEV (reference sequence). The trim removed 3 bases at V and 1 base at J, leaving 2 bases unmatched. Here the CDR3 DNA reads TGTGCCAGCAGTTTCGGGACAGGGGTTAACTATGGCTACACCTTC. Protein sequence: CASSFGTGVNYGYTF.

The CDR3: CASRPSGSAGELFF. For the CDR3, the DNA is TGTGCCAGCAGACCTAGCGGGAGTGCCGGGGAGCTGTTTTTT. V usage is TRBV11-3 and J usage is TRBJ2-2, with TRBD2 identical over 10 bases. The V gene's germline CDR1 is SGHNT and CDR2 YENEEA. The V gene end was trimmed by 6 bases and the J gene end by 6 bases; junction bases not matched to a gene: 4. CDR3 length: 14 amino acids.

The V gene is TRBV12-3 or TRBV12-4, the J gene TRBJ1-1; a weak D match, TRBD1 (5 bases). V was clipped by 8 bases and J by 7 bases, with 14 bases between them. The CDR3 is 12 residues long. CDR3 protein: CASGPGGGEAFF. For the CDR3, the DNA is TGTGCCAGCGGCCCGGGGGGGGGTGAAGCTTTCTTT.

CDR3 in DNA: TGTGCCAGCAGTGAAGGGACAGGGACTTTTAAAGAGACCCAGTACTTC. Encoded protein: CASSEGTGTFKETQYF. This rearrangement joins TRBV6-1 to TRBJ2-5; 8 bases map to TRBD1. Germline V CDR1 and CDR2: MNHNS, SASEGT. Unmatched junction bases numbered 7, after V lost 1 base and J lost 3 bases. The CDR3 is 16 residues long.

The chain uses TRBV6-1 and TRBJ2-7; no firm D call. Trimming removed 0 bases from V and 0 bases from J, with 12 bases in between. This CDR3 contains 16 residues. The germline gives CDR1 MNHNS, CDR2 SASEGT. The CDR3 spells CASSEARSESSYEQYF. The DNA for the CDR3 is TGTGCCAGCAGTGAAGCGCGGTCGGAGAGCTCCTACGAGCAGTACTTC.

In its sample, this clone was seen once. The chain combines TRBV5-4 with TRBJ2-2; TRBD1 is a possible D gene (7 bases). This CDR3 is 16 amino acids long. Germline V gene sequence: CDR1 SGHNT, CDR2 YYREEE (reference sequence). V was pared by 2 bases and J by 2 bases, with 13 bases between. The CDR3 nucleotides read TGTGCCAGCAGCTTCCAGACAGGGACTAACACCGGGGAGCTGTTTTTT. Encoded protein: CASSFQTGTNTGELFF.

The V and J genes are TRBV7-6 and TRBJ2-1, with D maybe TRBD1 (5 bases). Looked up from germline, CDR1 is SGHVS and CDR2 is FNYEAQ. V was cut by 0 bases and J by 0 bases, with 18 bases left in between. The CDR3 is made up of 19 amino acids. CDR3 residues: CASSLATMGHQGSYNEQFF. The CDR3 region has the DNA TGTGCCAGCAGCTTAGCAACGATGGGGCATCAAGGCTCCTACAATGAGCAGTTCTTC.

DNA for the CDR3: TGTGCCATCAGTGACTCGACTAATGGCTACACCTTC. Its translation is CAISDSTNGYTF. This chain joins TRBV10-3 and TRBJ1-2; D remains unclear. The V end was cut by 3 bases, the J end by 6 bases, with 8 bases between. The CDR3 is 12 amino acids. The germline CDR1 and CDR2 sequences are ENHRY and SYGVKD.

This clone occurred many times. V and J are TRBV28 and TRBJ1-4, with 7 bases identical to TRBD1. The CDR3 spans 14 residues. Germline CDR1 reads MDHEN; CDR2 reads SYDVKM. V gave up 5 bases and J gave up 5 bases; unmatched junction bases: 5. CDR3 region: CASSILQGNEKLFF. Here the CDR3 DNA reads TGTGCCAGCAGTATACTACAGGGGAATGAAAAACTGTTTTTT.

The gene calls are TRBV5-1 and TRBJ2-1, with D uncertain. CDR3 length: 14 residues. Trimming removed 6 bases from V and 4 bases from J, with 14 bases in between. CDR1 and CDR2 from the germline V gene are SGHRS and YFSETQ. The chain's CDR3 is CASTQDPSYNEQFF. In DNA form, the CDR3 reads TGCGCCAGCACCCAGGATCCCTCTTACAATGAGCAGTTCTTC.